This TCR beta chain was sequenced for a study of control samples from healthy donors and cancer patients. Libraries were prepared by immunoSEQ multiplex PCR; TCRdb keeps only in-frame clonotypes and omits some of them. The sample holds approximately 84,000 clones; almost 85% are singletons and the top ten take around 9.1%. V gave up 4 bases and J gave up 4 bases; unmatched junction bases: 4. The CDR3 consists of 15 residues. Germline V gene lookup returns CDR1 MNHEY and CDR2 SVGEGT. The sample was blood. The sequence came from an older woman in good health. The genes are TRBV6-2 or TRBV6-3 and TRBJ2-2; 9 bases match TRBD2. The DNA for the CDR3 is TGTGCCAGCAGTTGGTTAGCGGGGGTCACCGGGGAGCTGTTTTTT. Protein sequence: CASSWLAGVTGELFF.